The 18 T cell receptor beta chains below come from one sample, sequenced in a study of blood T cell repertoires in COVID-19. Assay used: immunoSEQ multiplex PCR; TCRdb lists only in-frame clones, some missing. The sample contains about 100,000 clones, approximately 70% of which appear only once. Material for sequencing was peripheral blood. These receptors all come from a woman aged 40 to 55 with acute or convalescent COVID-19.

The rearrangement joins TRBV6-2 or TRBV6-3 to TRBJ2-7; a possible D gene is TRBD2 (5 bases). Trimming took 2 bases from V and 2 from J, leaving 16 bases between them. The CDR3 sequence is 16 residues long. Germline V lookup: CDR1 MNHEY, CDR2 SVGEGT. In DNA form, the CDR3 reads TGTGCCAGCAGTTACCCTCAGCGGACGATAACCTACGAGCAGTACTTC. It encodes CASSYPQRTITYEQYF.

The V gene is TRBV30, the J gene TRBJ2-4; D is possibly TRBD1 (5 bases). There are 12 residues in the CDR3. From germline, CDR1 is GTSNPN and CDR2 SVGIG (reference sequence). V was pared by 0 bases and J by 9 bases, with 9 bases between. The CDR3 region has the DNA TGTGCCTGGAGTGTACGAAGGGGCATTCAGTACTTC. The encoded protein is CAWSVRRGIQYF. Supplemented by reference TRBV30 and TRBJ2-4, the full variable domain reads SQTIHQWPATLVQPVGSPLSLECTVEGTSNPNLYWYRQAAGRGLQLLFYSVGIGQISSEVPQNLSASRPQDRQFILSSKKLLLSDSGFYLCAWSVRRGIQYFGAGTRLSVL.

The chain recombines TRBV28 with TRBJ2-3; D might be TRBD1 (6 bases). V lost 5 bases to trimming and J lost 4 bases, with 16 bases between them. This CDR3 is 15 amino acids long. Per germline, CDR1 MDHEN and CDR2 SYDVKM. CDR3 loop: CASSLSRAGADTQYF. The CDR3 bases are TGTGCCAGCAGTCTCTCCCGGGCAGGGGCAGATACGCAGTATTTT.

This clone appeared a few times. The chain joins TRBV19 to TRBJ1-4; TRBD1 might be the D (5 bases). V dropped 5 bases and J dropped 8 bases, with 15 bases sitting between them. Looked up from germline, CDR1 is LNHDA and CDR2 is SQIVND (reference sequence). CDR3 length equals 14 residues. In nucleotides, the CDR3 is TGTGCCAGTAGTTTCGGTCAGGGTAGGGAAAAACTGTTTTTT. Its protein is CASSFGQGREKLFF.

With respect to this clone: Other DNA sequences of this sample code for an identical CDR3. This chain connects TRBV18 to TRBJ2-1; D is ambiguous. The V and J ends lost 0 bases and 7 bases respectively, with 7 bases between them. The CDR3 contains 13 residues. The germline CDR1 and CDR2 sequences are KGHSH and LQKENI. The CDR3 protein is CASSPPSLNEQFF. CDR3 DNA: TGTGCCAGCTCACCACCCTCACTTAATGAGCAGTTCTTC.

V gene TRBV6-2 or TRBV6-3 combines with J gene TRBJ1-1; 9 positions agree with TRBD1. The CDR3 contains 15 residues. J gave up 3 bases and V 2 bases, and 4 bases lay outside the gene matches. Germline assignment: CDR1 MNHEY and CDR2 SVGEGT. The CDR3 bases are TGTGCCAGCAGTTACCACAGGGGGCGATACACTGAAGCTTTCTTT. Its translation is CASSYHRGRYTEAFF.

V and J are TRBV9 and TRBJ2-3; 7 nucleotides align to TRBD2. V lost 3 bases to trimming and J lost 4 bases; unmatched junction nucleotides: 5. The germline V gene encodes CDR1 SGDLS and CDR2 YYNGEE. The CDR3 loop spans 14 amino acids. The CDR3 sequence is CASSAGLGADTQYF. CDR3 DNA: TGTGCCAGCAGCGCCGGACTAGGGGCAGATACGCAGTATTTT.

CDR3 in DNA: TGTGCCAGCAGCGTCGACAGCAGTAATTCACCCCTCCACTTT. Its protein product is CASSVDSSNSPLHF. V and J are TRBV5-4 and TRBJ1-6; possible D gene TRBD1, 5 bases. The ends were cut back, 4 bases at V and 6 bases at J, with 11 bases in the middle. Germline V gene lookup returns CDR1 SGHNT and CDR2 YYREEE (reference sequence). This CDR3 comprises 14 residues. Based on the CDR3 plus reference TRBV5-4 and TRBJ1-6, the full variable domain is ETGVTQSPTHLIKTRGQQVTLRCSSQSGHNTVSWYQQALGQGPQFIFQYYREEENGRGNFPPRFSGLQFPNYSSELNVNALELDDSALYLCASSVDSSNSPLHFGNGTRLTVT.

CDR3 protein: CAADRGENQPQHF. The CDR3, as DNA: TGTGCTGCGGACAGGGGTGAGAATCAGCCCCAGCATTTT. The chain employs TRBV30 and TRBJ1-5, with TRBD1 matching over 9 bases. The CDR3 totals 13 residues. Germline V CDR1 and CDR2: GTSNPN, SVGIG (reference sequence).

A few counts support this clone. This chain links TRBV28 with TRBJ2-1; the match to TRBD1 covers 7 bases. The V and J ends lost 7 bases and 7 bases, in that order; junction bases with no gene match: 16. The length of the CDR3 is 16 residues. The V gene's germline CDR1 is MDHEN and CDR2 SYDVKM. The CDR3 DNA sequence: TGTGCCAGCACACTTCTCGGGCAGGGGGATTTGAATGAGCAGTTCTTC. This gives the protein CASTLLGQGDLNEQFF.

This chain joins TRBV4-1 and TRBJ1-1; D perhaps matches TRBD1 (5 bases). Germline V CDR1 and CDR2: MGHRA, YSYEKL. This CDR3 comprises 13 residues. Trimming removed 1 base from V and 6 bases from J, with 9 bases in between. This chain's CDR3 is CASSQGQGAEAFF. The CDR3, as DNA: TGCGCCAGCAGCCAAGGGCAGGGTGCTGAAGCTTTCTTT.

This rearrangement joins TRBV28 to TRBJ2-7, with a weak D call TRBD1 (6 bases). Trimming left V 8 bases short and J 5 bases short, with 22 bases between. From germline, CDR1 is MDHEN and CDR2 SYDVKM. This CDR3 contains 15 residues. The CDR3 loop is CASSAPGTGLHEQYF. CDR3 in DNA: TGTGCCAGCTCCGCCCCTGGAACAGGGCTCCACGAGCAGTACTTC.

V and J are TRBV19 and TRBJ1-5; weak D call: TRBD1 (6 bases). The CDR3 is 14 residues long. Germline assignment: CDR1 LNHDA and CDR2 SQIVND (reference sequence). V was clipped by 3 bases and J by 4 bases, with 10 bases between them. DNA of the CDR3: TGTGCCAGTAGTATTTACGGACAGAATCAGCCCCAGCATTTT. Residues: CASSIYGQNQPQHF.

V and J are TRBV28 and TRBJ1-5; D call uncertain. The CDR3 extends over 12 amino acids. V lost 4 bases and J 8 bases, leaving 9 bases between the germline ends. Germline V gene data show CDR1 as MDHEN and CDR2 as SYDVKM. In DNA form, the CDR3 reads TGTGCCAGCAGTTCGGGTGTCAAGCCCCAGCATTTT. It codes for CASSSGVKPQHF. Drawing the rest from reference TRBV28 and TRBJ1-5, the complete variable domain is DVKVTQSSRYLVKRTGEKVFLECVQDMDHENMFWYRQDPGLGLRLIYFSYDVKMKEKGDIPEGYSVSREKKERFSLILESASTNQTSMYLCASSSGVKPQHFGDGTRLSIL.

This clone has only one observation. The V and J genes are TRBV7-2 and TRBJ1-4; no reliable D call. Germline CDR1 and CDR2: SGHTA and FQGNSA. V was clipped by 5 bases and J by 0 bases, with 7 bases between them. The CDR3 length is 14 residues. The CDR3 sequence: CASSRQATNEKLFF. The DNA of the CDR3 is TGTGCCAGCAGCCGCCAGGCAACTAATGAAAAACTGTTTTTT.

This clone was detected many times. CDR3 nucleotide sequence: TGTGCCAGCAGTGATTCGTATGGCGAAAAACTGTTTTTT. It specifies CASSDSYGEKLFF. The V and J genes are TRBV25-1 and TRBJ1-4; no reliable D call. Germline V gene lookup returns CDR1 MGHDK and CDR2 SYGVNS. Trimming took 3 bases from V and 8 from J, leaving 10 bases between them. This CDR3 comprises 13 residues.

The CDR3 region is CASSLGQGTYSSGNTIYF. The CDR3 DNA follows: TGCGCCAGCAGCCTGGGACAGGGGACCTACAGCTCTGGAAACACCATATATTTT. The chain links TRBV5-1 to TRBJ1-3; 10 bases align to TRBD1. Germline lookup yields CDR1 SGHRS and CDR2 YFSETQ. This CDR3 is built from 18 residues. J lost 0 bases, V lost 4 bases, and 10 bases had no gene match.

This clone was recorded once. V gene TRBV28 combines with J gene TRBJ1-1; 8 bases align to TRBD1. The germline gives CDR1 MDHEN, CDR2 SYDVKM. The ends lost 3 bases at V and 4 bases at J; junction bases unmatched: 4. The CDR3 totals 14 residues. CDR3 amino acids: CASSLGRGLTEAFF. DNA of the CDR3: TGTGCCAGCAGTTTGGGCAGGGGGCTCACTGAAGCTTTCTTT.